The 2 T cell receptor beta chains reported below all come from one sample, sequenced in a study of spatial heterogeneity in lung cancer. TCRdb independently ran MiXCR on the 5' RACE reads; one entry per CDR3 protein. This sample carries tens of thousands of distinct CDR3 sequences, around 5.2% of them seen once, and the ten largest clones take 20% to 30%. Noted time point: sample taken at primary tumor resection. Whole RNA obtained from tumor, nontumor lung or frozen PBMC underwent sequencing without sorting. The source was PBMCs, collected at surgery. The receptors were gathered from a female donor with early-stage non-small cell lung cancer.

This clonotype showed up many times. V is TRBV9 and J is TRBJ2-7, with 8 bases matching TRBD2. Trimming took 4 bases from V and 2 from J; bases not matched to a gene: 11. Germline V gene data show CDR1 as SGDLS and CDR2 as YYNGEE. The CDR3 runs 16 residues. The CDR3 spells CASSPGRSGRAYEQYF. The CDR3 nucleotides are TGTGCCAGCAGCCCCGGTCGCTCCGGGAGGGCCTACGAGCAGTACTTC.

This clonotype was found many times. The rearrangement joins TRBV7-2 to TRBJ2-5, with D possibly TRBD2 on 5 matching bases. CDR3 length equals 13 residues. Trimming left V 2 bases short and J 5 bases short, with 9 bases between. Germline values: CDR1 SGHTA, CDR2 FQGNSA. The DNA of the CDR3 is TGTGCCAGCAGCTTACCTAGCTTGGAGACCCAGTACTTC. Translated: CASSLPSLETQYF.